The rows below give T cell receptor beta chains drawn from one sample of a study of CD4+ T cells in melanoma. The protocol was immunoSEQ multiplex PCR, while the TCRdb copy is restricted to in-frame clones and leaves out a portion. The table includes roughly 110,000 clones, about 90% detected once. Source material: peripheral blood. All receptors derive from a human donor with melanoma. CDR3s include the opening cysteine and the closing phenylalanine or tryptophan. The D gene is left open where the match is weak. Rows give clone size only sometimes, using once, few, many, or a class for an expanded clone.

CDR3aa	CDR3nt	abundance	len	j_gene	v_gene	d_gene
CASRDRKLTDTQYF	TGTGCCAGCAGGGACAGGAAACTCACAGATACGCAGTATTTT	.	14	TRBJ2-3	TRBV2	TRBD1
CASSISGAAETQYF	TGTGCCAGCAGCATCTCCGGGGCCGCAGAGACCCAGTACTTC	.	14	TRBJ2-5	TRBV7-9	.
CASSQTAHSYEQYF	TGTGCCAGCAGCCAGACAGCCCACTCCTACGAGCAGTACTTC	.	14	TRBJ2-7	TRBV9	.
CASSRVGYEQYF	TGTGCCAGCAGCCGAGTTGGCTACGAGCAGTACTTC	.	12	TRBJ2-7	TRBV9	.
CASSIDWSGETQYF	TGTGCCAGTAGTATAGATTGGTCGGGAGAGACCCAGTACTTC	.	14	TRBJ2-5	TRBV19	.
CASNSRGEQYF	TGTGCCAGCAACTCCAGGGGCGAGCAGTACTTC	.	11	TRBJ2-7	TRBV28	.
CASSFGQYNYGYTF	TGTGCCAGCAGTTTTGGACAGTATAACTATGGCTACACCTTC	.	14	TRBJ1-2	TRBV28	.
CASSLGGRVYNEQFF	TGTGCCAGCAGCTTGGGCGGGAGGGTCTACAATGAGCAGTTCTTC	.	15	TRBJ2-1	TRBV5-6	TRBD2
CASSAGETAGWQPQHF	TGTGCCAGTAGTGCTGGGGAGACAGCCGGGTGGCAGCCCCAGCATTTT	.	16	TRBJ1-5	TRBV19	.
CASSPGRNLGETQYF	TGTGCCAGCAGCCCAGGGCGAAACCTGGGAGAGACCCAGTACTTC	.	15	TRBJ2-5	TRBV11-3	.
CASSLRALNEKLFF	TGTGCCAGCAGCCTCCGGGCCCTTAATGAAAAACTGTTTTTT	.	14	TRBJ1-4	TRBV7-2	.
CASSDTSGRGDEQFF	TGTGCCAGCAGCGATACTAGCGGGAGAGGCGATGAGCAGTTCTTC	.	15	TRBJ2-1	TRBV28	TRBD2
CASSQEAAAGGPVLQRFF	TGTGCCAGCAGCCAAGAAGCGGCAGCGGGAGGGCCAGTCCTCCAGCGGTTCTTC	.	18	TRBJ2-1	TRBV4-2	TRBD2
CACSAGGGYGYTF	TGTGCCTGCTCTGCGGGGGGCGGCTATGGCTACACCTTC	.	13	TRBJ1-2	TRBV30	.
CASSILTTGASGKLFF	TGTGCCAGTAGTATCCTAACGACAGGGGCCAGTGGAAAACTGTTTTTT	once	16	TRBJ1-4	TRBV19	TRBD1
CASRRGQGPYGYTF	TGTGCCAGCAGGCGCGGACAGGGCCCTTATGGCTACACCTTC	once	14	TRBJ1-2	TRBV28	TRBD1
CASSPRAGGRETEAFF	TGCGCCAGCAGCCCGAGGGCGGGAGGCCGGGAGACTGAAGCTTTCTTT	.	16	TRBJ1-1	TRBV5-1	.
CASSGGILETQYF	TGCGCCAGCAGCGGGGGGATACTGGAGACCCAGTACTTC	.	13	TRBJ2-5	TRBV4-3	.
CASSEWDRSSNQPQHF	TGTGCCAGCAGTGAGTGGGACCGATCGAGCAATCAGCCCCAGCATTTT	once	16	TRBJ1-5	TRBV6-1	.
CASSLVGRGGGDYNEQFF	TGTGCCAGCAGCTTAGTTGGGAGGGGGGGAGGGGACTACAATGAGCAGTTCTTC	.	18	TRBJ2-1	TRBV7-9	.
CSAAGQNYGYTF	TGCAGCGCTGCGGGACAGAACTATGGCTACACCTTC	.	12	TRBJ1-2	TRBV29-1	TRBD1
CASSLAPSVRDRGPGANVLTF	TGCGCCAGCAGCTTGGCTCCCTCCGTCCGGGACAGGGGTCCTGGGGCCAACGTCCTGACTTTC	.	21	TRBJ2-6	TRBV5-1	TRBD1
CASSETGQGTYEQYF	TGTGCCAGTAGTGAAACGGGACAGGGGACTTACGAGCAGTACTTC	.	15	TRBJ2-7	TRBV19	TRBD1
CASSLGDSYGYTF	TGTGCCAGCAGCTTGGGGGACTCCTATGGCTACACCTTC	once	13	TRBJ1-2	TRBV7-9	.
CASSLGGQPSTDTQYF	TGTGCCAGCAGCTTAGGGGGACAACCTAGCACAGATACGCAGTATTTT	.	16	TRBJ2-3	TRBV11-3	.
CSVDKGDYEQYF	TGCAGCGTTGATAAGGGGGACTACGAGCAGTACTTC	.	12	TRBJ2-7	TRBV29-1	.
CASSLGWTSQETQYF	TGTGCCAGCAGCTTGGGATGGACTAGCCAAGAGACCCAGTACTTC	.	15	TRBJ2-5	TRBV5-8	TRBD2
CASSPAGGSSTDTQYF	TGTGCCAGCAGCCCCGCGGGCGGTTCTAGCACAGATACGCAGTATTTT	.	16	TRBJ2-3	TRBV7-6	.
CATSRVDRTGYGYTF	TGTGCCACCAGCAGGGTAGACAGGACAGGGTATGGCTACACCTTC	.	15	TRBJ1-2	TRBV15	TRBD1
CASSPLGTDNYGYTF	TGTGCCAGCAGCCCCTTAGGGACGGATAATTATGGCTACACCTTC	.	15	TRBJ1-2	TRBV9	.
CASSPYSGSSYEQYF	TGTGCCAGCAGCCCCTATAGCGGGAGCTCCTACGAGCAGTACTTC	.	15	TRBJ2-7	TRBV7-9	TRBD2